Reported below is one TCR beta chain. Method: immunoSEQ multiplex PCR; TCRdb's copy keeps in-frame clones and lacks some. The repertoire includes about 220,000 clones, approximately 90% of them detected once, and roughly 0.69% sits in the top ten. The CDR3 loop spans 15 amino acids. V was clipped by 1 base and J by 6 bases, with 13 bases between them. In germline, CDR1 is LGHNA, CDR2 YSLEER. This sample is part of a study of blood T cell repertoires in COVID-19. The chain carries TRBV4-3 and TRBJ2-1, with a possible D match to TRBD2 (6 bases). This clonotype was obtained from a man aged 35-49 years with acute or convalescent COVID-19. Sequencing input: peripheral blood. In DNA form, the CDR3 reads TGCGCCAGCAGCCAAGGGTGGACCGGGGGCAATGAGCAGTTCTTC. This translates into CASSQGWTGGNEQFF.